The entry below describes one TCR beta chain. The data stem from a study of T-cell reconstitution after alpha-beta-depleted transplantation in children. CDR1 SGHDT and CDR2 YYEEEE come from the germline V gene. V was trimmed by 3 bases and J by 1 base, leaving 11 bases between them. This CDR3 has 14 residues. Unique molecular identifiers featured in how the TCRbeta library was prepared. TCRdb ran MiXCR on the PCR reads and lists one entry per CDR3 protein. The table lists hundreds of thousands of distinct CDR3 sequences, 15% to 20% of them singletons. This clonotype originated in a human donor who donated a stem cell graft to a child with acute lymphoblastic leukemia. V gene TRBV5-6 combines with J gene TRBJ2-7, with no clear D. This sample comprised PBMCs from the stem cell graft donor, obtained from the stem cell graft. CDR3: CASSWLGPSYEQYF. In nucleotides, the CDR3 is TGTGCCAGCAGCTGGCTGGGCCCGTCCTACGAGCAGTACTTC.